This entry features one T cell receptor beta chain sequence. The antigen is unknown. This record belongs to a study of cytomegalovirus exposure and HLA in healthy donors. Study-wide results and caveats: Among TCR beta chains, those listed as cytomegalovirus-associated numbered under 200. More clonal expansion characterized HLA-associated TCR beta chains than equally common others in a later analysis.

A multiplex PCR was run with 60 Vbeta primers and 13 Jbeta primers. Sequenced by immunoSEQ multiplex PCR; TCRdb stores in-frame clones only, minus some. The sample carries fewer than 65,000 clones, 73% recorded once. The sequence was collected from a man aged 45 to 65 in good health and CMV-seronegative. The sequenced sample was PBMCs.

Written as DNA, the CDR3 is TGCGCCAGCAGCCAACAGGGCTCCTACGAGCAGTACTTC. This codes for CASSQQGSYEQYF. This chain links TRBV4-1 with TRBJ2-7, with a possible D match to TRBD1 (5 bases). The germline V gene has CDR1 MGHRA and CDR2 YSYEKL. Trimming removed 2 bases at V and 0 bases at J, with 5 bases between. This CDR3 comprises 13 residues.